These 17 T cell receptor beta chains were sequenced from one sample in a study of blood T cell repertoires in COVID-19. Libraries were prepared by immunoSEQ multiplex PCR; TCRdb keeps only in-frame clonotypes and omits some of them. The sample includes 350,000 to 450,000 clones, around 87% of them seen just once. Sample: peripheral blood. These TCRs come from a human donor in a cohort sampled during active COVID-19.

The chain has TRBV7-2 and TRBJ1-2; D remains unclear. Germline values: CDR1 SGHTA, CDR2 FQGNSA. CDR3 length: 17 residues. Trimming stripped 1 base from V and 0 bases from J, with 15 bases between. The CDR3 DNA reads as TGTGCCAGCAGCTTAGGAGGTACGACGGGAGCTAACTATGGCTACACCTTC. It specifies CASSLGGTTGANYGYTF.

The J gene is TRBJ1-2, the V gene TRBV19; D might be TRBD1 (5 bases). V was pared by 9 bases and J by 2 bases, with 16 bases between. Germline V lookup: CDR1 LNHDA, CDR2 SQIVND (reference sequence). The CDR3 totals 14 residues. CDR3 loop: CASSHLTVNYGYTF. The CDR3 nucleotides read TGTGCCAGCTCCCATTTGACAGTCAACTATGGCTACACCTTC.

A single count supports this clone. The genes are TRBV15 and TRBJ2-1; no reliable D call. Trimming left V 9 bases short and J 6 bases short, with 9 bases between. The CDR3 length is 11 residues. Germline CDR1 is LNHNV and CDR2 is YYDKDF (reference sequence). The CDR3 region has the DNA TGTGCCACTACCACTTCCAATGAGCAGTTCTTC. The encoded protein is CATTTSNEQFF.

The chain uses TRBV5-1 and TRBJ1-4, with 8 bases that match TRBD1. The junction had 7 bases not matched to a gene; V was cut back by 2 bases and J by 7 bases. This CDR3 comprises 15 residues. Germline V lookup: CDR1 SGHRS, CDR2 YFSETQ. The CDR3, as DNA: TGCGCCAGCAGCTTAGGACAGGGAGGTGGTGAAAAACTGTTTTTT. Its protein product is CASSLGQGGGEKLFF.

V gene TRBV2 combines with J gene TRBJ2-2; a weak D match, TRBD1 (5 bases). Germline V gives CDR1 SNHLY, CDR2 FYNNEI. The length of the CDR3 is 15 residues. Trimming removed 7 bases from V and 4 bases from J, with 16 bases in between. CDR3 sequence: CASTPGLVGTGELFF. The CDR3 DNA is TGTGCCAGCACCCCAGGGCTTGTGGGCACCGGGGAGCTGTTTTTT.

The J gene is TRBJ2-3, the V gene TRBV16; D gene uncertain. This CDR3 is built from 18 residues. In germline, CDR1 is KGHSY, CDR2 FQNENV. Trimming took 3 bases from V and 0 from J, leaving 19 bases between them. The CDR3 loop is CASSHCNSRVDSTDTQYF. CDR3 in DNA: TGTGCCAGCAGCCACTGTAACTCCCGCGTTGATAGCACAGATACGCAGTATTTT.

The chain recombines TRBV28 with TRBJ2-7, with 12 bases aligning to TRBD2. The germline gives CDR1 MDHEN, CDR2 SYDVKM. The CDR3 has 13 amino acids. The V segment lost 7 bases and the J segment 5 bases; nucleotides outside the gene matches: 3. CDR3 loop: CASTRTSGDEQYF. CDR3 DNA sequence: TGTGCCAGCACCCGGACTAGCGGGGACGAGCAGTACTTC.

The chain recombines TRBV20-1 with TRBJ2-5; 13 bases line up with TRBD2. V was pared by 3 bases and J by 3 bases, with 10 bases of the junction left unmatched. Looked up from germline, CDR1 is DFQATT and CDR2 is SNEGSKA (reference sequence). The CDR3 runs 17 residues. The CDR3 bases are TGCAGTGCTAGTAACCCCACTAGCGGGGGGGCTGAAGAGACCCAGTACTTC. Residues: CSASNPTSGGAEETQYF.

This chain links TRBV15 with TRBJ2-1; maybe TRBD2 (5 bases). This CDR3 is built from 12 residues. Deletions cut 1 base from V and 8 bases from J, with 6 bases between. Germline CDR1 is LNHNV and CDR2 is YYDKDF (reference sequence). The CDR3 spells CATSRGEYEQFF. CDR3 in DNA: TGTGCCACCAGCAGAGGGGAGTATGAGCAGTTCTTC.

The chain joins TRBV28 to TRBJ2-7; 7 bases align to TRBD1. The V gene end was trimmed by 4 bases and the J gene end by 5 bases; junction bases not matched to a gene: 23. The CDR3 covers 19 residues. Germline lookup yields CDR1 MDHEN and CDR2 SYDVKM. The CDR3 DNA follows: TGTGCCAGCAGTTCCCCACGTCGCTTTCAGGGGGAATCTCGTAACGAGCAGTACTTC. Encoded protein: CASSSPRRFQGESRNEQYF. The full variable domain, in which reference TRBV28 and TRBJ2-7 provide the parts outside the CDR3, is DVKVTQSSRYLVKRTGEKVFLECVQDMDHENMFWYRQDPGLGLRLIYFSYDVKMKEKGDIPEGYSVSREKKERFSLILESASTNQTSMYLCASSSPRRFQGESRNEQYFGPGTRLTVT.

The CDR3 sequence is CASSLQRRGTEAFF. CDR3 DNA: TGTGCCAGCAGTTTACAGAGGCGAGGGACTGAAGCTTTCTTT. V usage is TRBV27 and J usage is TRBJ1-1; unclear D gene. Deletions cut 2 bases from V and 5 bases from J, with 12 bases between. This CDR3 is 14 amino acids long. Germline V gene sequence: CDR1 MNHEY, CDR2 SMNVEV (reference sequence).

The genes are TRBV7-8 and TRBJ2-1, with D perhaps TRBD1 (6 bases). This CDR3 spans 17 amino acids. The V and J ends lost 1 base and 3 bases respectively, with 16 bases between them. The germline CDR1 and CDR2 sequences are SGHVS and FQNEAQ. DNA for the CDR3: TGTGCCAGCAGCTTAGGACCAGGGGCAGGTGGCTACAATGAGCAGTTCTTC. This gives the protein CASSLGPGAGGYNEQFF.

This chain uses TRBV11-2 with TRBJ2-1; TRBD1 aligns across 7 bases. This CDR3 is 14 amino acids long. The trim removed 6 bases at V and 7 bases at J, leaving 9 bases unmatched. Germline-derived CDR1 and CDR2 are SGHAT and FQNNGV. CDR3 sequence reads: CASSHDRVRNEQFF. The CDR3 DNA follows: TGTGCCAGCAGTCATGACAGGGTGCGGAATGAGCAGTTCTTC.

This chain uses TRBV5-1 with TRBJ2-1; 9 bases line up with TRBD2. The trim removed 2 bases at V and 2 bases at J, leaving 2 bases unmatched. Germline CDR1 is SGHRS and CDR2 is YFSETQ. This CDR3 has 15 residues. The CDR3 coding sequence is TGCGCCAGCAGCTTCGCGGGAGGGCCCTACAATGAGCAGTTCTTC. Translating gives CASSFAGGPYNEQFF.

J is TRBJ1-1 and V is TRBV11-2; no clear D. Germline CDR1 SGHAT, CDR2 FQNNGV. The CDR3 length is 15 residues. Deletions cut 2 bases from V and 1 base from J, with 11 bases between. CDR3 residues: CASSLLELSNTEAFF. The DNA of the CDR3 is TGTGCCAGCAGCTTACTGGAGCTATCGAACACTGAAGCTTTCTTT.

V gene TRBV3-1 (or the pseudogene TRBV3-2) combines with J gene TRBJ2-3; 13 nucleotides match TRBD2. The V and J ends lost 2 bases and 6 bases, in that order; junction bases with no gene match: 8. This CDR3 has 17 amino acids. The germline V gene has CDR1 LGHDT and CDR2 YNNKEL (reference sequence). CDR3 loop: CASSQIAGTSGKDTQYF. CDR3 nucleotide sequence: TGTGCCAGCAGCCAAATCGCCGGGACTAGCGGGAAGGATACGCAGTATTTT.

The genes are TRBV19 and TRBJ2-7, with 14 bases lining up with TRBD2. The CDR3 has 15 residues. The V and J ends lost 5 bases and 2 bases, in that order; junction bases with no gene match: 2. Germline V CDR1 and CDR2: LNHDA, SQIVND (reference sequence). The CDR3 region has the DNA TGTGCCAGTAGTCCGGGACTAGCGGGGGCCTACGAGCAGTACTTC. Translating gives CASSPGLAGAYEQYF.